The 9 T cell receptor beta chains below all came from one sample that was sequenced in a study of cytomegalovirus exposure and HLA in healthy donors listed by TCRdb under 2017. The library was prepared using the immunoSEQ multiplex PCR assay. The multiplex PCR relied on a mix of 60 forward primers for TCR Vbeta segments and 13 reverse primers for TCR Jbeta segments. Here the immuneACCESS table is served through TCRdb, limited to in-frame sequences with V and J called. Missing clones are a known gap in these copies; in checked studies unresolved V genes cover under half, and the rest lacks a known reason. For this sample there are about 140,000 clones; around 80% appear just once. The ten most abundant clones make up 1.2% of the sample. Input material: PBMCs. The source is a female donor in good health and CMV-seronegative.

This chain connects TRBV6-5 to TRBJ2-5; D not resolved. Per germline, CDR1 MNHEY and CDR2 SVGAGI. V was shortened by 6 bases and J by 2 bases, with 13 bases between the two germline ends. CDR3 length equals 14 residues. The CDR3 DNA reads as TGTGCCAGCAGCCTCCAGTCGATACAAGAGACCCAGTACTTC. It is translated as CASSLQSIQETQYF.

This clone was counted once. CDR3 bases: TGTGCCAGCAGCTCTGGGCATGAGCAGTTCTTC. Encoded protein: CASSSGHEQFF. The chain links TRBV13 to TRBJ2-1, with D unresolved. CDR1 is PRHDT and CDR2 is FYEKMQ in the germline V gene (reference sequence). The V and J ends lost 4 bases and 8 bases respectively, with 6 bases between them. This CDR3 contains 11 residues.

This clone was counted between two and nine times. The V call is TRBV5-1, the J call TRBJ1-2, with D possibly TRBD1 on 6 matching bases. The V end lost 1 base, the J end lost 6 bases, and 31 bases lay between the germline ends. Looked up from germline, CDR1 is SGHRS and CDR2 is YFSETQ. This CDR3 is built from 20 residues. The DNA for the CDR3 is TGCGCCAGCAGCTTGTTCGGGTCCGTCCGGGACACCTCCTTGAGCGATGGCTACACCTTC. This codes for CASSLFGSVRDTSLSDGYTF.

The chain uses TRBV10-2 and TRBJ2-1; 7 nucleotides line up with TRBD1. Trimming took 4 bases from V and 2 from J; bases not matched to a gene: 8. The CDR3 has 16 residues. From germline, CDR1 is WSHSY and CDR2 SAAADI. Here the CDR3 DNA reads TGCGCCAGCAGTGTCTTACAGGGGATCCCCTACAATGAGCAGTTCTTC. Its protein product is CASSVLQGIPYNEQFF.

This chain uses TRBV7-9 with TRBJ1-1; no clear D gene. Germline CDR1 reads SEHNR; CDR2 reads FQNEAQ (reference sequence). V gave up 4 bases and J gave up 1 base, with 13 bases separating them. CDR3 length equals 15 residues. CDR3 coding DNA: TGTGCCAGCAGCTCCCTACGAGGCCCGAACACTGAAGCTTTCTTT. This encodes CASSSLRGPNTEAFF.

This clone was observed a few times. The gene calls are TRBV5-4 and TRBJ2-5, with 9 nucleotides matching TRBD1. The CDR3 has 15 amino acids. Trimming at V came to 4 bases and at J to 2 bases, leaving 6 bases not matched to a gene. Looked up from germline, CDR1 is SGHNT and CDR2 is YYREEE (reference sequence). The CDR3 coding sequence is TGTGCCAGCAGCCGTCGCGGACAGGGGCAAGAGACCCAGTACTTC. Translating gives CASSRRGQGQETQYF.

There are a few counts of this clone. The V call is TRBV5-1, the J call TRBJ1-1; D unresolved. Trimming left V 0 bases short and J 1 base short, with 4 bases between. The germline CDR1 and CDR2 sequences are SGHRS and YFSETQ. The CDR3 contains 13 residues. The CDR3 sequence is CASSLDRNTEAFF. The CDR3, as DNA: TGCGCCAGCAGCTTGGACAGGAACACTGAAGCTTTCTTT.

The chain has TRBV19 and TRBJ2-1, with D uncertain. The V and J ends lost 2 bases and 5 bases respectively, with 7 bases between them. The germline gives CDR1 LNHDA, CDR2 SQIVND (reference sequence). The CDR3 is made up of 13 amino acids. For the CDR3, the DNA is TGTGCCAGTAGTATAACAGCAGACAATGAGCAGTTCTTC. Protein: CASSITADNEQFF.

The DNA for the CDR3 is TGTGCCAGCAGCCTAGGACTAGCGGCTCCCTACGAGCAGTACTTC. Its translation is CASSLGLAAPYEQYF. The rearrangement joins TRBV7-2 to TRBJ2-7, with 10 bases lining up with TRBD2. The germline V gene encodes CDR1 SGHTA and CDR2 FQGNSA. CDR3 size: 15 residues. V lost 5 bases to trimming and J lost 2 bases; unmatched junction nucleotides: 6.